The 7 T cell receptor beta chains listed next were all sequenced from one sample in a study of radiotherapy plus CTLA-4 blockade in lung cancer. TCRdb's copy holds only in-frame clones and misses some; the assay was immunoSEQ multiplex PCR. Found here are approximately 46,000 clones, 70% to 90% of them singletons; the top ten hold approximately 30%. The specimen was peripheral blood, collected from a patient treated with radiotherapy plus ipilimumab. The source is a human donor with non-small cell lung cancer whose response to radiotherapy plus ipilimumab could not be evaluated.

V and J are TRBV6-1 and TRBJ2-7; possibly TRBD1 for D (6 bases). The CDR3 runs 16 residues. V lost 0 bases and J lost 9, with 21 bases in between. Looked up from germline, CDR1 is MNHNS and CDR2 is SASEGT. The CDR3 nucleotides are TGTGCCAGCAGTGAAGCGCGGACAAGTAGGGGGTATTGGCAGTACTTC. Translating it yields CASSEARTSRGYWQYF.

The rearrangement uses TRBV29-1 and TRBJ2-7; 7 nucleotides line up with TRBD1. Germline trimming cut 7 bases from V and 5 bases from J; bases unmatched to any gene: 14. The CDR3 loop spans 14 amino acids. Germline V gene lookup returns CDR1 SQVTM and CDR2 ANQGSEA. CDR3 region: CSATTGWGGDEQYF. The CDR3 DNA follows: TGCAGCGCTACGACAGGGTGGGGCGGTGACGAGCAGTACTTC.

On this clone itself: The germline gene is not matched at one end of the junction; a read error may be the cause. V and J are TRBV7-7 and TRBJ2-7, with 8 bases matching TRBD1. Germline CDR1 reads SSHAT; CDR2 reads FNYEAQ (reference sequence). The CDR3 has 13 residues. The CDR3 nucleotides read TGTGCTAGCAGCTCTACATGGACAGGGGAGCAGTACTTC. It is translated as CASSSTWTGEQYF.

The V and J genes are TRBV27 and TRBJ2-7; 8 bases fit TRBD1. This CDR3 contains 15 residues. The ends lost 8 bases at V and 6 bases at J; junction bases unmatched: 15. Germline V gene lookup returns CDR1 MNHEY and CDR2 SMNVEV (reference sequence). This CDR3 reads CASAALVSRGLEQYF. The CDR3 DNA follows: TGTGCCAGCGCTGCGCTGGTTAGCAGGGGGCTCGAGCAGTACTTC.

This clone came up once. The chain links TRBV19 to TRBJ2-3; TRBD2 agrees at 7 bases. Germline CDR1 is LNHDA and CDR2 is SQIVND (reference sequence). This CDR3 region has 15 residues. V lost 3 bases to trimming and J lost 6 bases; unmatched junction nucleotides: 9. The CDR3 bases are TGTGCCAGTAGTATGGGGACTACGTCGGGGGATACGCAGTATTTT. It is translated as CASSMGTTSGDTQYF.

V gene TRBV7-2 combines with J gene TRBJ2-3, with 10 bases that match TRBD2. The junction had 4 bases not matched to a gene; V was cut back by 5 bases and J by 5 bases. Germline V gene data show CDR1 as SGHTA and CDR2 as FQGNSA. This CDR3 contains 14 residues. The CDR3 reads CASSGGLAIDTQYF. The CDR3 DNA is TGTGCCAGCAGCGGGGGACTAGCGATAGATACGCAGTATTTT.

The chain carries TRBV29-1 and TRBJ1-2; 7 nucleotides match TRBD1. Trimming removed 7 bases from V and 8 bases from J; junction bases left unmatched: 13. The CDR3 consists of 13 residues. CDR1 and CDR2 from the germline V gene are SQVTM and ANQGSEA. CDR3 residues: CSGRLAGGEGYTF. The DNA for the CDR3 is TGCAGCGGACGTCTGGCAGGGGGTGAAGGCTACACCTTC. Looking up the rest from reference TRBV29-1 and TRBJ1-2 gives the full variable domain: SAVISQKPSRDICQRGTSLTIQCQVDSQVTMMFWYRQQPGQSLTLIATANQGSEATYESGFVIDKFPISRPNLTFSTLTVSNMSPEDSSIYLCSGRLAGGEGYTFGSGTRLTVV.